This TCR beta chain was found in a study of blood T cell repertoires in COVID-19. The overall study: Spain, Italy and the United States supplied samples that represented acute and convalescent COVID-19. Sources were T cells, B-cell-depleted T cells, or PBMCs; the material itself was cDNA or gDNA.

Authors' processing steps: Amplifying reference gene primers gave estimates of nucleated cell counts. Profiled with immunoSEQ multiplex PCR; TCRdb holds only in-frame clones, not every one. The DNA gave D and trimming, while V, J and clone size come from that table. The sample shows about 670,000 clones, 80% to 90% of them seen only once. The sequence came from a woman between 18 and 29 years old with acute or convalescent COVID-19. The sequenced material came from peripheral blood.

CDR3 in amino acids: CATSDWTGGQPQHF. The CDR3 nucleotides are TGTGCCACCAGTGATTGGACAGGGGGCCAGCCCCAGCATTTT. The chain links TRBV24-1 to TRBJ1-5, with 11 bases that match TRBD1. Germline lookup yields CDR1 KGHDR and CDR2 SFDVKD. This CDR3 has 14 residues. The V gene end was trimmed by 2 bases and the J gene end by 7 bases; junction bases not matched to a gene: 0.